The clone carrying this T cell receptor beta chain was counted many times. The time point is: pre-sensitization, week 0. Treatment indicated: therapeutic diphenylcyclopropenone sensitization with weekly scalp DPC. The authors' total RNA extraction used unfractionated whole blood. Each CDR3 protein gets one entry after TCRdb re-called the RACE reads with MiXCR. The sample holds approximately 50,000 distinct CDR3 sequences, roughly 10% seen once. Germline-derived CDR1 and CDR2 are MDHEN and SYDVKM. V gave up 8 bases and J gave up 0 bases, with 10 bases separating them. There are 13 residues in the CDR3. The data originate from a study of human T cells and chemical hapten exposure.

The chain uses TRBV28 and TRBJ1-1; tentatively, D is TRBD1 (5 bases). The sequencing here drew on whole blood, taken in connection with sensitization to the hapten diphenylcyclopropenone (DPC). The clonotype comes from a young woman with alopecia areata. Some clones in this sample may be carry-over from other donors' samples. CDR3 amino acids: CASFGTLNTEAFF. In DNA, the CDR3 is TGTGCCAGCTTCGGGACCCTGAACACTGAAGCTTTCTTT.